Below, one T cell receptor (beta chain) is given with its context. Its specificity is not known. The CDR3 covers 17 residues. Trimming shortened V by 3 bases and J by 2 bases, and 19 bases separated the two germline ends. The germline V gene has CDR1 SGHAT and CDR2 FQNNGV. As for treatment: 15 to 20 received Ad26.COV2.S at low or high dose, single or two shots; about 5 received placebo; per-sample allocation not given. Day 63 following the first vaccine or placebo injection was when the samples were taken. The sample belongs to a study of Ad26.COV2.S vaccination and SARS-CoV-2 variants. In the study overall: Administration of Ad26.COV2.S was intramuscular, either once or twice 56 days apart.

Findings of the study overall: Total responses of T cells may have been underestimated by the analyses of TCR breadth and depth.

The data were produced by immunoSEQ multiplex PCR, yet TCRdb's version contains in-frame clones alone and is incomplete. The sample includes roughly 320,000 clones, around 81% seen only once; the top ten take approximately 2.2%. The chain has TRBV11-2 and TRBJ1-1; D remains unclear. This specimen consisted of peripheral blood, obtained in a trial of Ad26.COV2.S vaccine versus placebo. The sequence was obtained from a person between 18 and 65 years old who received the Ad26.COV2.S COVID-19 vaccine or a placebo. The CDR3 DNA is TGTGCCAGCAGCTTCCCGTCATCTCTCTTTTCTAACACTGAAGCTTTCTTT. The encoded protein is CASSFPSSLFSNTEAFF.